This TCR beta chain was sequenced during a study of TIL therapy for anti-PD-1-resistant metastatic lung cancer. In the study overall: Progressing patients received lymphodepletion, expanded TIL infusion and IL-2. Tumors carried a median about 1.5 non-synonymous mutations per megabase. Median patient age was nearly 55, ranging roughly 38-75 years. A few tumors were EGFR-mutant and two were ALK-rearranged.

The time point is: pre-treatment sample, taken before nivolumab and TIL therapy. With V trimmed by 2 bases and J by 5 bases, 13 bases remained unmatched. Germline V CDR1 and CDR2: MNHNS, SASEGT. The CDR3 is 17 residues long. The libraries were made with immunoSEQ v3. Measured with immunoSEQ multiplex PCR; TCRdb has only the in-frame clones, and not every one. The data contain 50,000 or so clones, around 79% of them singletons. Sequenced material: blood, taken at baseline. The receptor was derived from a woman between 30 and 80 years old with non-small cell lung cancer. The V and J genes are TRBV6-1 and TRBJ2-5, with 8 bases lining up with TRBD2. Here the CDR3 DNA reads TGTGCCAGCAGTGAATTTATTAGCGGGGTGACCCCCGAGACCCAGTACTTC. It codes for CASSEFISGVTPETQYF.